The 21 T cell receptor beta chains below all came from one sample that was sequenced in a study of STAT5B mutations in CD4+ large granular lymphocyte leukemia. Profiling relied on immunoSEQ multiplex PCR, and the TCRdb table lists in-frame clones only, not all of them. In the table there are about 35,000 clones, about 70% of which are singletons. The source material was CD4+ T cells from blood buffy coats. These receptors originate from a human donor in good health.

This chain uses TRBV6-5 with TRBJ2-7, with TRBD2 identical over 11 bases. Germline CDR1 reads MNHEY; CDR2 reads SVGAGI. V lost 5 bases and J lost 2; bases outside the gene matches: 2. CDR3 length equals 14 residues. In DNA form, the CDR3 reads TGTGCCAGCAGTCGGACTAGCGGGCCCTACGAGCAGTACTTC. It codes for CASSRTSGPYEQYF.

The rearrangement links TRBV10-1 to TRBJ2-2; D is possibly TRBD1 (6 bases). Germline V gene lookup returns CDR1 WNHNN and CDR2 SYGVQD (reference sequence). V was pared by 11 bases and J by 2 bases, with 15 bases between. The CDR3 consists of 14 residues. The CDR3 here is CAAGQKLNTGELFF. CDR3 DNA: TGCGCCGCAGGACAGAAGCTTAACACCGGGGAGCTGTTTTTT.

The V and J genes are TRBV6-6 and TRBJ2-7; 9 bases are a match to TRBD2. Germline assignment: CDR1 MNHNY and CDR2 SVGAGI (reference sequence). CDR3 length equals 16 residues. The junction had 5 bases not matched to a gene; V was cut back by 0 bases and J by 2 bases. The CDR3 protein is CASSYSAGGRTYEQYF. DNA for the CDR3: TGTGCCAGCAGTTACTCAGCGGGGGGACGCACCTACGAGCAGTACTTC.

This clone was detected once. The V gene is TRBV5-6, the J gene TRBJ1-2, with D tentatively TRBD1 (5 bases). Germline CDR1 and CDR2: SGHDT and YYEEEE. V lost 4 bases, J lost 7 bases, and 14 bases lay in between. There are 13 residues in the CDR3. CDR3 region: CASSMRQGGGYTF. The CDR3 DNA follows: TGTGCCAGCAGCATGCGTCAGGGTGGTGGCTACACCTTC.

The CDR3 nucleotides are TGCAGCGTGGGGGGGACTAGTGCCGTCAATGAGCAGTTCTTC. It codes for CSVGGTSAVNEQFF. This chain joins TRBV29-1 and TRBJ2-1; 8 bases match TRBD2. This CDR3 comprises 14 residues. The V gene's germline CDR1 is SQVTM and CDR2 ANQGSEA. Trimming took 6 bases from V and 6 from J; bases not matched to a gene: 10.

The J gene is TRBJ2-5, the V gene TRBV7-2; D possibly uses TRBD1 or TRBD2 (6 bases each). The germline CDR1 and CDR2 sequences are SGHTA and FQGNSA. The CDR3 length is 17 residues. Trimming shortened V by 3 bases and J by 5 bases, and 22 bases separated the two germline ends. CDR3 protein: CASSFGSVGGLGETQYF. CDR3 nucleotide sequence: TGTGCCAGCAGCTTTGGGAGCGTCGGGGGCTTAGGGGAGACCCAGTACTTC.

The chain employs TRBV6-6 and TRBJ2-4; D gene uncertain. Germline-derived CDR1 and CDR2 are MNHNY and SVGAGI (reference sequence). The length of the CDR3 is 14 residues. The V gene lost 6 bases and the J gene lost 7 bases, with 16 bases spanning the gap. CDR3 sequence: CASSPVGDRNIQYF. CDR3 sequence (DNA): TGTGCCAGCAGCCCCGTTGGGGATCGGAACATTCAGTACTTC.

This sequence joins TRBV5-1 and TRBJ2-2; no firm D call. Germline V gives CDR1 SGHRS, CDR2 YFSETQ. CDR3 length equals 13 residues. Between the trimmed V and J ends, which lost 2 bases and 7 bases, there was a span of 9 bases. CDR3 in DNA: TGCGCCAGCAGCTTATCCGGTGGCGGGGAGCTGTTTTTT. Its translation is CASSLSGGGELFF. Drawing the rest from reference TRBV5-1 and TRBJ2-2, the complete variable domain is KAGVTQTPRYLIKTRGQQVTLSCSPISGHRSVSWYQQTPGQGLQFLFEYFSETQRNKGNFPGRFSGRQFSNSRSEMNVSTLELGDSALYLCASSLSGGGELFFGEGSRLTVL.

V is TRBV6-1 and J is TRBJ1-1; TRBD1 is a possible D gene (5 bases). The V end lost 6 bases, the J end lost 5 bases, and 10 bases lay between the germline ends. The CDR3 length is 12 residues. The germline V gene encodes CDR1 MNHNS and CDR2 SASEGT. CDR3 loop: CASSSGGTEAFF. CDR3 DNA sequence: TGTGCCAGCAGCTCGGGGGGGACTGAAGCTTTCTTT.

Only one count was recorded for this clone. This sequence joins TRBV19 and TRBJ2-3, with a weak D call TRBD1 (6 bases). CDR3 length: 16 residues. Trimming removed 4 bases at V and 2 bases at J, with 16 bases between. Germline CDR1 LNHDA, CDR2 SQIVND (reference sequence). This chain's CDR3 is CASSRDNTRPTDTQYF. The CDR3 DNA sequence: TGTGCCAGTAGTAGGGACAACACTAGGCCCACAGATACGCAGTATTTT.

The chain uses TRBV25-1 and TRBJ2-2; 8 nucleotides align to TRBD1. From germline, CDR1 is MGHDK and CDR2 SYGVNS. This CDR3 has 16 amino acids. Germline trimming cut 2 bases from V and 4 bases from J; bases unmatched to any gene: 6. The CDR3 is CASSENRGMGTGELFF. CDR3 coding DNA: TGTGCCAGCAGTGAAAACAGGGGGATGGGCACCGGGGAGCTGTTTTTT.

This clone was detected only once. The V gene is TRBV4-2, the J gene TRBJ1-4, with 9 bases lining up with TRBD1. Per germline, CDR1 LGHNA and CDR2 YNFKEQ. The J segment lost 5 bases and the V segment lost 0 bases, leaving 4 bases of the junction unmatched. The CDR3 consists of 16 residues. In DNA form, the CDR3 reads TGTGCCAGCAGCCAAGAGGGGGACAGGGTAAATGAAAAACTGTTTTTT. The encoded protein is CASSQEGDRVNEKLFF.

V usage is TRBV30 and J usage is TRBJ2-7; D not resolved. CDR1 GTSNPN and CDR2 SVGIG come from the germline V gene (reference sequence). The V and J ends lost 0 bases and 6 bases respectively, with 21 bases between them. The length of the CDR3 is 16 residues. This CDR3 is CAWSVQRVRPAGEQYF. Here the CDR3 DNA reads TGTGCCTGGAGTGTACAAAGGGTACGACCTGCTGGCGAGCAGTACTTC.

The rearrangement uses TRBV7-9 and TRBJ1-2; D uncertain. This CDR3 comprises 17 residues. Per the germline V gene, CDR1 is SEHNR and CDR2 is FQNEAQ (reference sequence). The V and J ends lost 5 bases and 2 bases respectively, with 21 bases between them. DNA of the CDR3: TGTGCCAGCAGCCCGCCTGGTCGGACGAGTTCAAACTATGGCTACACCTTC. Protein: CASSPPGRTSSNYGYTF.

This clone showed up just a few times. The V and J genes are TRBV7-9 and TRBJ1-5, with D unresolved. The CDR3 is 13 amino acids. Germline values: CDR1 SEHNR, CDR2 FQNEAQ (reference sequence). Trimming left V 1 base short and J 7 bases short, with 8 bases between. CDR3: CASSLGFGQPQHF. For the CDR3, the DNA is TGTGCCAGCAGCTTAGGGTTCGGGCAGCCCCAGCATTTT.

The chain employs TRBV25-1 and TRBJ2-2, with 11 bases fitting TRBD2. V lost 3 bases and J lost 5; bases outside the gene matches: 8. The germline V gene has CDR1 MGHDK and CDR2 SYGVNS. The CDR3 consists of 17 residues. CDR3 amino acids: CASSDLGTSGPTGELFF. CDR3 DNA: TGTGCCAGCAGTGATCTGGGGACTAGCGGCCCGACCGGGGAGCTGTTTTTT.

This chain uses TRBV7-6 with TRBJ2-2; TRBD1 or TRBD2 may be the D gene (5 bases each). This CDR3 comprises 16 residues. Germline V CDR1 and CDR2: SGHVS, FNYEAQ. The V and J ends lost 1 base and 1 base respectively, with 10 bases between them. The CDR3 bases are TGTGCCAGCAGCTTAGAGGGGACGGTGAACACCGGGGAGCTGTTTTTT. Protein sequence: CASSLEGTVNTGELFF.

The chain carries TRBV25-1 and TRBJ2-7, with unresolved D. Trimming took 4 bases from V and 3 from J, leaving 4 bases between them. Germline CDR1 and CDR2: MGHDK and SYGVNS. This CDR3 comprises 11 residues. As DNA, the CDR3 is TGTGCCAGCAGTGCCCACTACGAGCAGTACTTC. Its protein product is CASSAHYEQYF.

This chain uses TRBV5-1 with TRBJ2-7, with TRBD2 matching 7 bases. The CDR3 sequence is 16 residues long. J lost 5 bases, V lost 2 bases, and 13 bases had no gene match. The germline V gene has CDR1 SGHRS and CDR2 YFSETQ. The CDR3 region has the DNA TGCGCCAGCAGCTTTGATCGCTGGGAGGGCAGGCACGAGCAGTACTTC. Translation: CASSFDRWEGRHEQYF.

The rearrangement uses TRBV5-1 and TRBJ2-7; weak D call: TRBD2 (7 bases). Trimming took off 3 bases at V and 6 bases at J, with 16 bases between the two ends. The CDR3 is 14 residues long. Looked up from germline, CDR1 is SGHRS and CDR2 is YFSETQ. The CDR3 spells CASSYLQGGGEQYF. The CDR3 DNA sequence: TGCGCCAGCAGCTACCTACAGGGCGGGGGCGAGCAGTACTTC.

The chain has TRBV30 and TRBJ2-1, with TRBD1 identical over 11 bases. Germline-derived CDR1 and CDR2 are GTSNPN and SVGIG (reference sequence). This CDR3 spans 13 amino acids. After removal of 3 bases from V and 7 bases from J, the junction contained 2 bases not matched to a gene. The CDR3 spells CAWRDRGRNEQFF. In DNA form, the CDR3 reads TGTGCCTGGAGGGACAGGGGGCGAAATGAGCAGTTCTTC.